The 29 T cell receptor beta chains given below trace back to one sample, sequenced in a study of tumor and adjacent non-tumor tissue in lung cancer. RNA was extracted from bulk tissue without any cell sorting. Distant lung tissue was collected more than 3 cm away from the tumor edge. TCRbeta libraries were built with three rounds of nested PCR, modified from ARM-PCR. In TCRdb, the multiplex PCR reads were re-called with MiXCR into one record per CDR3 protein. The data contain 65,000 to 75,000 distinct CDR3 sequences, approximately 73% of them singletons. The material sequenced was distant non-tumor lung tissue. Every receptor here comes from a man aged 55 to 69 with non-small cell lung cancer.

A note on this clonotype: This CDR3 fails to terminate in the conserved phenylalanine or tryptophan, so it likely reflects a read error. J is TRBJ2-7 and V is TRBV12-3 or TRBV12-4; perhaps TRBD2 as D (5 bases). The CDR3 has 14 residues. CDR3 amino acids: CASSLPGSSYEQYI. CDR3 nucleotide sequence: TGTGCCAGTAGTTTGCCTGGGAGCTCCTACGAGCAGTACATC.

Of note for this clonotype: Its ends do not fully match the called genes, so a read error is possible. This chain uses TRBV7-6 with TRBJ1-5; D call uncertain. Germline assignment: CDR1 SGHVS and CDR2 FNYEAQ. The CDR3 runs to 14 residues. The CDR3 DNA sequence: TGTGCCAGCAGCCCGGGTATGGGCAATCAACCCCAGCATTTT. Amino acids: CASSPGMGNQPQHF.

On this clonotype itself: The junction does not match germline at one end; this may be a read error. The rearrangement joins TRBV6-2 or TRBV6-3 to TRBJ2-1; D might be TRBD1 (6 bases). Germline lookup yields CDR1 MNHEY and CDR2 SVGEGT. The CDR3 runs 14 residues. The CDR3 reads CASSPGHGIIEHFF. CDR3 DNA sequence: TGTGCCAGCAGTCCGGGACATGGGATAATTGAGCACTTCTTC.

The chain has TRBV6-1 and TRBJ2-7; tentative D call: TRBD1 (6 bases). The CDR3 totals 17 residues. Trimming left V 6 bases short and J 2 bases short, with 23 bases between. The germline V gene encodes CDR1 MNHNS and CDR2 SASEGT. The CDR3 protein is CASSRRLLTGSTYEQYF. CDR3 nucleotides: TGTGCCAGCAGCAGAAGACTTCTGACAGGATCAACCTACGAGCAGTACTTC.

CDR3: CASSLWKGSGNQPQHF. The CDR3 bases are TGTGCCAGCAGTTTATGGAAAGGGTCTGGCAATCAGCCCCAGCATTTT. This chain connects TRBV28 to TRBJ1-5; the D is unclear. Germline V gene sequence: CDR1 MDHEN, CDR2 SYDVKM. The CDR3 is 16 residues long. V gave up 0 bases and J gave up 2 bases, with 11 bases separating them. Variable domain in full (rest from reference TRBV28 and TRBJ1-5): DVKVTQSSRYLVKRTGEKVFLECVQDMDHENMFWYRQDPGLGLRLIYFSYDVKMKEKGDIPEGYSVSREKKERFSLILESASTNQTSMYLCASSLWKGSGNQPQHFGDGTRLSIL.

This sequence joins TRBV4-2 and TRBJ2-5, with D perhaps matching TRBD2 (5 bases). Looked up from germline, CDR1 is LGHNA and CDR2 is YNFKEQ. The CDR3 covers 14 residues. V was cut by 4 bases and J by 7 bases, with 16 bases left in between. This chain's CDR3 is CASSLCQHEGTQYF. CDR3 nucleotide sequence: TGTGCCAGCAGCCTATGCCAGCATGAGGGGACCCAGTACTTC.

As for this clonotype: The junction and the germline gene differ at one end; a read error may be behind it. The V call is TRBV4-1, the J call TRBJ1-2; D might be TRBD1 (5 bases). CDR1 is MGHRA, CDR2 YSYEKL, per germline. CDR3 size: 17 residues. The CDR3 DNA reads TGCGCCAGCACATCCTCATCCGGGGGAGGTATGGACTATGGCTATGCCTTC. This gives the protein CASTSSSGGGMDYGYAF.

CDR3 loop: CASSFTTAGEETQYF. In DNA form, the CDR3 reads TGTGCCAGCAGCTTCACCACAGCGGGAGAAGAGACCCAGTACTTC. The chain combines TRBV11-2 with TRBJ2-5; 8 bases are shared with TRBD2. Germline CDR1 is SGHAT and CDR2 is FQNNGV. This CDR3 has 15 residues. Trimming took 3 bases from V and 3 from J; bases not matched to a gene: 6.

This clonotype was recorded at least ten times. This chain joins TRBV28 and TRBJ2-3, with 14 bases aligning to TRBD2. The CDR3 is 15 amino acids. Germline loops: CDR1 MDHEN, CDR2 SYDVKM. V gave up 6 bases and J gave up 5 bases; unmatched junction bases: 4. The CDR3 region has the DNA TGTGCCAGCAGGGGACTAGCGGGAGCGAGAGATACGCAGTATTTT. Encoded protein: CASRGLAGARDTQYF.

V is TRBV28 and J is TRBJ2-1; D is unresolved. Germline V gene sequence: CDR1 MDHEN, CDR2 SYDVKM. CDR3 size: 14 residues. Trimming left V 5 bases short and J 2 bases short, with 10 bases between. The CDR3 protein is CASSPSDAYNEQFF. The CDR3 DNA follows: TGTGCCAGCAGTCCCAGTGATGCCTACAATGAGCAGTTCTTC.

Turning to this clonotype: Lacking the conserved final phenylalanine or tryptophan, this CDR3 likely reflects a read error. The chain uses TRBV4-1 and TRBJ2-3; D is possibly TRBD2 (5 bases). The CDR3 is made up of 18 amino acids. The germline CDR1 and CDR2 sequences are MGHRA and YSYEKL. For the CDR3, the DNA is TGCGCCATCAGCCAAGCCTCACTAGGCGTAAGATTCACAGATACGCAGTATCTT. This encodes CAISQASLGVRFTDTQYL.

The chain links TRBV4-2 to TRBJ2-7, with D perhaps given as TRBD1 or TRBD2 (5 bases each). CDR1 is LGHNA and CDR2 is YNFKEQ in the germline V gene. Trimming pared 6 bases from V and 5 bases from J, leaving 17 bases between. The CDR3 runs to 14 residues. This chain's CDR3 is CASRPTEGKDEQYF. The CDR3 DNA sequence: TGTGCCAGCAGGCCGACAGAGGGTAAGGACGAGCAGTACTTC.

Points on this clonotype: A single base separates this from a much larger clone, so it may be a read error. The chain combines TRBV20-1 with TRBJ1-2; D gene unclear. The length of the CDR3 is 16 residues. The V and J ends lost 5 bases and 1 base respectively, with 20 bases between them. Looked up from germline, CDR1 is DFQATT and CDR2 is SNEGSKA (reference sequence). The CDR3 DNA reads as TGCAGTGCTTTAGGGATTCGCCGGTACAATAACTATGGCTACACCTTC. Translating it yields CSALGIRRYNNYGYTF.

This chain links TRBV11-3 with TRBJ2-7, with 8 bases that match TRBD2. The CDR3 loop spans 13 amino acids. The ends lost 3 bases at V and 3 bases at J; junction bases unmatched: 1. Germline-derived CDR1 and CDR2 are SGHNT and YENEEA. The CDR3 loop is CASSLSGSYEQYF. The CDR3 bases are TGTGCCAGCAGCTTGAGCGGGAGCTACGAGCAGTACTTC.

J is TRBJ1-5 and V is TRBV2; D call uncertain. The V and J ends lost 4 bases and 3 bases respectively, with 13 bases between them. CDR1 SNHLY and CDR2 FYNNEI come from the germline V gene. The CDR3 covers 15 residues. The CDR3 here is CASSGRARINQPQHF. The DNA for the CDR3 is TGTGCCAGCAGTGGTAGGGCAAGGATCAATCAGCCCCAGCATTTT.

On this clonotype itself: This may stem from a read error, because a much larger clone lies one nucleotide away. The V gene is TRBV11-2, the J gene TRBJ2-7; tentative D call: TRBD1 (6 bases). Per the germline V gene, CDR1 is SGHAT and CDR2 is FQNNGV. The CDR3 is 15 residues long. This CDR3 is CANSLDPGDRYEQYF. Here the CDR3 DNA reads TGTGCCAACAGCTTAGACCCAGGGGACCGCTACGAGCAGTACTTC.

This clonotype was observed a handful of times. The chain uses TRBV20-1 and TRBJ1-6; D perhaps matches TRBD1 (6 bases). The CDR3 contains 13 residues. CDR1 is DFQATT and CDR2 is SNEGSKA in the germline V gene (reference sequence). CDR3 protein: CSLQRGGNSPLHF. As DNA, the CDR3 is TGCAGCCTTCAAAGGGGGGGGAATTCACCCCTCCACTTT.

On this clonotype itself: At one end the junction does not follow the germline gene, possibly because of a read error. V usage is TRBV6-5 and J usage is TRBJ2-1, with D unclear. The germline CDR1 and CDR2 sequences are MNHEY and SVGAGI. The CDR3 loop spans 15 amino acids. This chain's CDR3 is CASRPQASPYNEQFF. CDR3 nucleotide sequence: TGTGCCAGCAGGCCACAAGCAAGCCCCTACAATGAGCAGTTTTTC.

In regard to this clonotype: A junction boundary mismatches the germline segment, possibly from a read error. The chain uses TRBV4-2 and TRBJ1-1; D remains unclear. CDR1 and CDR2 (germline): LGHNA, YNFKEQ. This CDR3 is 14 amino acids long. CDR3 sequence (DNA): TGTGCCAGCAGCCACGAGCATGGGAACTCTGAAGCTTTCTTT. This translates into CASSHEHGNSEAFF.

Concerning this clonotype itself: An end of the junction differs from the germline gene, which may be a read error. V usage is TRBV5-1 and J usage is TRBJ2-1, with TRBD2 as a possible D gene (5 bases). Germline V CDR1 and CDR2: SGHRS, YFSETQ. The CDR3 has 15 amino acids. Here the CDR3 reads CASSFEQPDYNEQFF. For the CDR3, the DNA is TGTGCCAGCAGCTTCGAGCAGCCAGACTACAATGAGCAATTCTTC.

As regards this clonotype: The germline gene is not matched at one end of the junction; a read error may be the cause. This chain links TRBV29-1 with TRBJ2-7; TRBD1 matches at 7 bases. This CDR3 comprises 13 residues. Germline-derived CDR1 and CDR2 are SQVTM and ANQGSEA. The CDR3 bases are TGCAGTGTTGTGGGGGACAGCTCCTGCGAGCAGTACTTC. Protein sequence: CSVVGDSSCEQYF.

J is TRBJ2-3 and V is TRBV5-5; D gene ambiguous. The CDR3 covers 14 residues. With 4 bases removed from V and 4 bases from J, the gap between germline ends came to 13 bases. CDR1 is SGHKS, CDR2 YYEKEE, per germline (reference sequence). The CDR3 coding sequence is TGTGCCAGCAGCGGGCTTGAAGACTCAGATACGCAGTATTTT. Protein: CASSGLEDSDTQYF.

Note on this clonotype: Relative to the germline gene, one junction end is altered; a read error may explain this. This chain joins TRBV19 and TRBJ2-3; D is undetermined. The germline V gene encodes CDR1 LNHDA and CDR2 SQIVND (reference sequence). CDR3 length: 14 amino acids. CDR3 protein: CANSIGQNTDTQYF. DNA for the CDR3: TGTGCCAATAGTATTGGTCAGAACACAGATACGCAGTATTTT. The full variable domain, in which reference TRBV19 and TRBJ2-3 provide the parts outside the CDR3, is DGGITQSPKYLFRKEGQNVTLSCEQNLNHDAMYWYRQDPGQGLRLIYYSQIVNDFQKGDIAEGYSVSREKKESFPLTVTSAQKNPTAFYLCANSIGQNTDTQYFGPGTRLTVL.

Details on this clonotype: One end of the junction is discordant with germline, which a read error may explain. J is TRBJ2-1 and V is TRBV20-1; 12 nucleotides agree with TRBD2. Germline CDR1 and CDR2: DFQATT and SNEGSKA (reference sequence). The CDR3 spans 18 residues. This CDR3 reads CSTRALAGGLRTYKEQFF. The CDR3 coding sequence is TGCAGTACTAGAGCCCTAGCGGGAGGGTTGAGGACCTACAAAGAGCAGTTCTTC.

CDR3 protein: CTISYSSAGGTPEAFF. CDR3 coding DNA: TGTACCATCAGTTATAGTTCAGCAGGGGGAACCCCTGAAGCTTTCTTT. The V gene is TRBV6-5, the J gene TRBJ1-1; 7 positions agree with TRBD1. The CDR3 covers 16 residues. CDR1 and CDR2 (germline): MNHEY, SVGAGI.

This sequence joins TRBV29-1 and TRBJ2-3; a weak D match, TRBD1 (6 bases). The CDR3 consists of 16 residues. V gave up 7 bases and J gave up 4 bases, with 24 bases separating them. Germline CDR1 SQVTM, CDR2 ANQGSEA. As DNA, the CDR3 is TGCAGCGACGGTACAACTGGGGCAGGGGCCGCAGATACGCAGTATTTT. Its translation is CSDGTTGAGAADTQYF.

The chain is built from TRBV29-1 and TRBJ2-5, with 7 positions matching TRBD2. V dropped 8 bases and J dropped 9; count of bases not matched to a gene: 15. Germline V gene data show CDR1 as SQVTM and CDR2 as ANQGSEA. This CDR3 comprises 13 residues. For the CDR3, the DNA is TGCAGCATTCTAGGAGGGAGTGGGGGGGCCCAGTACTTC. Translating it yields CSILGGSGGAQYF.

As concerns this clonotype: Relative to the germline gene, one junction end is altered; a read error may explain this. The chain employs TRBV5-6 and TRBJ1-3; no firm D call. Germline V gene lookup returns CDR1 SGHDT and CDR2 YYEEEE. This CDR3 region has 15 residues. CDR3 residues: CVSSLVGSSGNNIYF. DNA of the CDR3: TGTGTCAGCAGCTTGGTGGGGTCCTCGGGAAACAACATATATTTT.

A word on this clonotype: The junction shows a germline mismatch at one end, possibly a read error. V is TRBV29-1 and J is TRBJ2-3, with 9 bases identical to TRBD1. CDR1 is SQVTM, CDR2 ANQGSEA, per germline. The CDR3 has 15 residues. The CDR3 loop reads CSARTGAGSTDTQYF. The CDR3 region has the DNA TGTAGCGCCCGGACAGGGGCGGGTAGCACGGATACGCAGTATTTT.